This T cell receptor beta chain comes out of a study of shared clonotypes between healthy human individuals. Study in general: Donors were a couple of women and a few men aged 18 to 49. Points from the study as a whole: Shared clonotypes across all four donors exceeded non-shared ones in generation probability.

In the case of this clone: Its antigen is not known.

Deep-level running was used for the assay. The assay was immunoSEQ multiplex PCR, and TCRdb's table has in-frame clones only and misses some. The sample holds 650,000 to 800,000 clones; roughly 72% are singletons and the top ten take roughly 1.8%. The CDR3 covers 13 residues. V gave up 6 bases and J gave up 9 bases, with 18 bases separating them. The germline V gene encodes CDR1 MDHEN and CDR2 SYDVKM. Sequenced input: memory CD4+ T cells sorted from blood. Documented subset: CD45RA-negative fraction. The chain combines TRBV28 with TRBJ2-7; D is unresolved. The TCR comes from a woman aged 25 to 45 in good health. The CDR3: CASSQDGQNRQYF. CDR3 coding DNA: TGTGCCAGCAGCCAAGACGGCCAGAATCGGCAGTACTTC.